These 15 T cell receptor beta chains were all obtained from the same sample, sequenced in a study of CD8+ T cells in alopecia areata. RNA was isolated and reverse transcribed to cDNA, the sequencing template. TCRdb keeps only in-frame clones here, not all; method: immunoSEQ multiplex PCR. The sample has some 170,000 clones, less than 80% seen once. Sequencing was performed on CD8+ T cells sorted from blood, taken at week 0. These receptors originate from a human donor with alopecia areata.

This chain links TRBV29-1 with TRBJ2-5; D is undetermined. CDR3 size: 11 residues. Looked up from germline, CDR1 is SQVTM and CDR2 is ANQGSEA. The V end was cut by 7 bases, the J end by 3 bases, with 9 bases between. CDR3 bases: TGCAGCGCAAGTAGGAAAGAGACCCAGTACTTC. It codes for CSASRKETQYF.

The rearrangement uses TRBV16 and TRBJ2-2, with D unclear. In germline, CDR1 is KGHSY, CDR2 FQNENV. The CDR3 is 13 residues long. The V end was cut by 3 bases, the J end by 4 bases, with 6 bases between. The chain's CDR3 is CASSQGITGELFF. The CDR3, as DNA: TGTGCCAGCAGCCAGGGCATCACCGGGGAGCTGTTTTTT.

Only a few counts were recorded for this clone. Other DNA variants within this sample encode the same CDR3. The V call is TRBV4-2, the J call TRBJ2-3, with 10 bases aligning to TRBD2. V trimming: 0 bases; J trimming: 1 base; junction bases outside the gene matches: 1. There are 16 residues in the CDR3. CDR1 LGHNA and CDR2 YNFKEQ come from the germline V gene. CDR3 DNA sequence: TGTGCCAGCAGCCAAGATCTAGCGGGGGGCACAGATACGCAGTATTTT. This encodes CASSQDLAGGTDTQYF.

The chain combines TRBV27 with TRBJ2-7; no firm D call. The CDR3 loop spans 12 amino acids. Looked up from germline, CDR1 is MNHEY and CDR2 is SMNVEV (reference sequence). Trimming removed 6 bases at V and 6 bases at J, with 12 bases between. The CDR3 nucleotides are TGTGCCAGCAGAAACGACCCGGGCGAGCAGTACTTC. Protein sequence: CASRNDPGEQYF.

The chain has TRBV28 and TRBJ1-1, with 7 nucleotides matching TRBD1. The CDR3 spans 14 residues. CDR1 and CDR2 from the germline V gene are MDHEN and SYDVKM. V gave up 3 bases and J gave up 5 bases; unmatched junction bases: 6. The CDR3 DNA reads TGTGCCAGCAGTTTGAAGGGGGCTGGTACTGAAGCTTTCTTT. Encoded protein: CASSLKGAGTEAFF.

There are a few counts of this clone. The rearrangement joins TRBV27 to TRBJ2-6, with D maybe TRBD1 (5 bases). The CDR3 sequence is 15 residues long. Trimming shortened V by 8 bases and J by 0 bases, and 11 bases separated the two germline ends. Per germline, CDR1 MNHEY and CDR2 SMNVEV (reference sequence). CDR3 region: CASGPTASGANVLTF. The DNA of the CDR3 is TGTGCCAGCGGACCGACAGCCTCTGGGGCCAACGTCCTGACTTTC.

To note about this clone: The sample has other DNA sequences that encode this CDR3 too. The chain couples TRBV27 to TRBJ1-1; 9 bases fit TRBD1. This CDR3 spans 12 amino acids. The V segment lost 6 bases and the J segment 5 bases; nucleotides outside the gene matches: 1. Per germline, CDR1 MNHEY and CDR2 SMNVEV (reference sequence). The CDR3 sequence is CASRTGGTEAFF. Here the CDR3 DNA reads TGTGCCAGCAGGACAGGGGGGACTGAAGCTTTCTTT.

The chain joins TRBV19 to TRBJ1-2, with D tentatively TRBD1 (6 bases). Trimming shortened V by 6 bases and J by 4 bases, and 12 bases separated the two germline ends. Germline loops: CDR1 LNHDA, CDR2 SQIVND (reference sequence). This CDR3 contains 13 residues. The CDR3, as DNA: TGTGCCAGTAGCACCAGGGGCCTCTATGGCTACACCTTC. Translating it yields CASSTRGLYGYTF.

The chain couples TRBV11-2 to TRBJ1-3, with 9 nucleotides matching TRBD1. Germline-derived CDR1 and CDR2 are SGHAT and FQNNGV. CDR3 length equals 17 residues. V gave up 4 bases and J gave up 6 bases; unmatched junction bases: 13. The CDR3 loop is CASSSTVWDRAANTIYF. The CDR3 DNA follows: TGTGCCAGCAGCTCCACCGTCTGGGACAGGGCTGCAAACACCATATATTTT.

The genes are TRBV25-1 and TRBJ1-6, with D possibly being TRBD1 (6 bases). Trimming shortened V by 9 bases and J by 6 bases, and 15 bases separated the two germline ends. The CDR3 consists of 14 residues. Germline CDR1 MGHDK, CDR2 SYGVNS. CDR3 sequence reads: CASRETGLNSPLHF. CDR3 DNA sequence: TGTGCCAGTAGAGAAACAGGGCTTAATTCACCCCTCCACTTT.

The chain combines TRBV11-2 with TRBJ2-2; D might be TRBD1 or TRBD2, each matching 5 bases. Trimming stripped 3 bases from V and 6 bases from J, with 17 bases between. Germline V gene data show CDR1 as SGHAT and CDR2 as FQNNGV. CDR3 length: 16 residues. Here the CDR3 reads CASSFGKGPFSGELFF. The CDR3 DNA follows: TGTGCCAGCAGCTTTGGGAAGGGACCGTTTTCCGGGGAGCTGTTTTTT. Combining the CDR3 with reference TRBV11-2 and TRBJ2-2 gives the whole variable domain EAGVAQSPRYKIIEKRQSVAFWCNPISGHATLYWYQQILGQGPKLLIQFQNNGVVDDSQLPKDRFSAERLKGVDSTLKIQPAKLEDSAVYLCASSFGKGPFSGELFFGEGSRLTVL.

This clone was detected a few times. The chain joins TRBV27 to TRBJ2-7; D remains ambiguous. Trimming pared 2 bases from V and 3 bases from J, leaving 14 bases between. From germline, CDR1 is MNHEY and CDR2 SMNVEV (reference sequence). This CDR3 has 15 amino acids. Here the CDR3 DNA reads TGTGCCAGCAGTTTAGTACCGGGCTTCCTCTACGAGCAGTACTTC. It yields the protein CASSLVPGFLYEQYF.

The chain has TRBV2 and TRBJ2-5; D might be TRBD1 or TRBD2, each matching 5 bases. V lost 1 base and J 5 bases, leaving 8 bases between the germline ends. CDR1 SNHLY and CDR2 FYNNEI come from the germline V gene. The CDR3 is 13 residues long. CDR3: CASSEGGIETQYF. CDR3 DNA sequence: TGTGCCAGCAGTGAAGGGGGGATTGAGACCCAGTACTTC.

V gene TRBV25-1 combines with J gene TRBJ1-2, with TRBD1 matching over 7 bases. Unmatched junction bases numbered 5, after V lost 1 base and J lost 6 bases. The germline V gene has CDR1 MGHDK and CDR2 SYGVNS. CDR3 length: 14 residues. The CDR3, as DNA: TGTGCCAGCAGTGAATGGGCAGGGGGGCATGGCTACACCTTC. Translated, it gives CASSEWAGGHGYTF.

The rearrangement uses TRBV27 and TRBJ2-5; TRBD1 matches at 8 bases. After removal of 5 bases from V and 9 bases from J, the junction contained 11 bases not matched to a gene. The germline V gene encodes CDR1 MNHEY and CDR2 SMNVEV (reference sequence). This CDR3 has 14 amino acids. In DNA form, the CDR3 reads TGTGCCAGCAGTCCAAGACAGGGGTCCGTGGCCCAGTACTTC. Protein: CASSPRQGSVAQYF.